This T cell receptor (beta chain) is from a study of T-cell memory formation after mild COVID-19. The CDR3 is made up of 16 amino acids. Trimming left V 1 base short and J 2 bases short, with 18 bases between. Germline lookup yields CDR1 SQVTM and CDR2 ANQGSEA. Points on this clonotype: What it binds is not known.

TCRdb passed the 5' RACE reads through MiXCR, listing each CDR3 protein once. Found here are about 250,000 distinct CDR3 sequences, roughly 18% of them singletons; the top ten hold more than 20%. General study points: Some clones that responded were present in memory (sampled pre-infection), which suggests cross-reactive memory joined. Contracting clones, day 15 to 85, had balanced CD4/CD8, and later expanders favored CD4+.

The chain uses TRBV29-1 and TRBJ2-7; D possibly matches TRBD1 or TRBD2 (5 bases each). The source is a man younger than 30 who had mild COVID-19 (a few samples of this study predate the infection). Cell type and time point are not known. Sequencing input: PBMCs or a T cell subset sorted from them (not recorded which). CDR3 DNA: TGCAGCGTTGAAGGCGAGAGGGGAATGGGACCCTACGAGCAGTACTTC. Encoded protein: CSVEGERGMGPYEQYF.